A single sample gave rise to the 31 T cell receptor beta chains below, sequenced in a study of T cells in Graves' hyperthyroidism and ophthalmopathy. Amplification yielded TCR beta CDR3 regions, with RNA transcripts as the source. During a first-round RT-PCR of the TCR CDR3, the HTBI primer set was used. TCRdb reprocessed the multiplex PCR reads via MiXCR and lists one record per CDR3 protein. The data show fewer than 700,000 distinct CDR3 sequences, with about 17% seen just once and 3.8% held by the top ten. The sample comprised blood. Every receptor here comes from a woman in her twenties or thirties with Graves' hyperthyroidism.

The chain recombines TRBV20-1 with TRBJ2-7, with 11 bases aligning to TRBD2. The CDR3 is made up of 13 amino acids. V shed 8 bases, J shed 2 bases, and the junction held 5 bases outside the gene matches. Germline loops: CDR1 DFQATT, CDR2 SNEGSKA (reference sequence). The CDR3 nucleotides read TGCAGTAGGAGACTAGCGGGGACCTACGAGCAGTACTTC. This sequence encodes CSRRLAGTYEQYF.

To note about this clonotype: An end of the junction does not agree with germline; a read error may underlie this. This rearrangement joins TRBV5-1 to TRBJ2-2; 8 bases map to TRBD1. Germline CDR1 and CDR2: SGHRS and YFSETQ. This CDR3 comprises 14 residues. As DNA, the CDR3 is TGTGCCAGCAGCTACTCCGGGACAGGAGGGGAGCTGTTTTTT. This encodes CASSYSGTGGELFF.

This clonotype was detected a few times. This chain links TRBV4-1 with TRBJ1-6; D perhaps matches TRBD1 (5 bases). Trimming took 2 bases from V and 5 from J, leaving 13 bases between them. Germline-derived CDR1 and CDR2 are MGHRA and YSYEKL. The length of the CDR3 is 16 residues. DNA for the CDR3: TGCGCCAGCAGCCAACGGGACGGAAGACATAATTCACCCCTCCACTTT. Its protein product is CASSQRDGRHNSPLHF.

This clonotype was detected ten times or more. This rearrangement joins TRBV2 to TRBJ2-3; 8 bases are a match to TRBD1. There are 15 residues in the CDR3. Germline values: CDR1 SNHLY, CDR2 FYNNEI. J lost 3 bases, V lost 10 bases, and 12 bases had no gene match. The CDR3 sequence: CATSLDRGGTDTQYF. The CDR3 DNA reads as TGTGCCACCAGCCTTGACAGGGGTGGAACAGATACGCAGTATTTT.

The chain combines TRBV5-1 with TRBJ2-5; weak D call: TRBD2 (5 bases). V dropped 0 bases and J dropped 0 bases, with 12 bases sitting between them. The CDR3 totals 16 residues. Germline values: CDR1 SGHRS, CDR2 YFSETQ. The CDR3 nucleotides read TGCGCCAGCAGCTTGGGGGATCGGGGTCACCAAGAGACCCAGTACTTC. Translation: CASSLGDRGHQETQYF.

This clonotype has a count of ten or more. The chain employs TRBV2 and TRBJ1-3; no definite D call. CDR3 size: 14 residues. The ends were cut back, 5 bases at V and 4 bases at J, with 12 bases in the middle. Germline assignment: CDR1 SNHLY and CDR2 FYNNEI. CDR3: CASSPLTVGNTIYF. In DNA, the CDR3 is TGTGCCAGCAGTCCCCTGACGGTGGGAAACACCATATATTTT.

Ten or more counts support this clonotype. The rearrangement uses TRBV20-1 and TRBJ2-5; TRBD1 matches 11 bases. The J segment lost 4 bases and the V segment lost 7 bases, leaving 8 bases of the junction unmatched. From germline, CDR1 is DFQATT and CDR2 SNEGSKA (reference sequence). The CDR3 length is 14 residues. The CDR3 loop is CSVRTGGFIETQYF. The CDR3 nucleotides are TGCAGTGTACGGACAGGGGGCTTCATAGAGACCCAGTACTTC.

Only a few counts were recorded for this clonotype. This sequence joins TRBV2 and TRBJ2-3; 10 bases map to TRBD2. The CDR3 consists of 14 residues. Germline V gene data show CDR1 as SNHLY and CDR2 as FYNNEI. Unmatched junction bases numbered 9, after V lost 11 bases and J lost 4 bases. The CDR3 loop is CAAGTSDIPDTQYF. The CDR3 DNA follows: TGTGCCGCTGGGACTAGCGATATCCCAGATACGCAGTATTTT.

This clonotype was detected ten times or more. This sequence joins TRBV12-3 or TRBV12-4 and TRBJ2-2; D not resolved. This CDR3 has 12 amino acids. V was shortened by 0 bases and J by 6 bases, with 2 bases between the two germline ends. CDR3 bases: TGTGCCAGCAGTTTAGCCTCCGGGGAGCTGTTTTTT. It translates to CASSLASGELFF.

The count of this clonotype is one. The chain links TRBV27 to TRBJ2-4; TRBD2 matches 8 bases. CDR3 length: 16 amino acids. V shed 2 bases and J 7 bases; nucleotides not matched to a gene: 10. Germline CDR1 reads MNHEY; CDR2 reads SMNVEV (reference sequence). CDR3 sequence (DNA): TGTGCCAGCAGTTTACGGGAGGGCCGCGGGGAGAACATTCAGTACTTC. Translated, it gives CASSLREGRGENIQYF.

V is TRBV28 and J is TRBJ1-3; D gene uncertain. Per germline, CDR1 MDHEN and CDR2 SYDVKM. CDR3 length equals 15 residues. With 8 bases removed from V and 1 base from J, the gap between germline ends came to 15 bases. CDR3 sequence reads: CASGPQALSGNTIYF. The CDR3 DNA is TGTGCCAGCGGCCCTCAGGCTCTTTCTGGAAACACCATATATTTT. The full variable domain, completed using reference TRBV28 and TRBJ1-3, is DVKVTQSSRYLVKRTGEKVFLECVQDMDHENMFWYRQDPGLGLRLIYFSYDVKMKEKGDIPEGYSVSREKKERFSLILESASTNQTSMYLCASGPQALSGNTIYFGEGSWLTVV.

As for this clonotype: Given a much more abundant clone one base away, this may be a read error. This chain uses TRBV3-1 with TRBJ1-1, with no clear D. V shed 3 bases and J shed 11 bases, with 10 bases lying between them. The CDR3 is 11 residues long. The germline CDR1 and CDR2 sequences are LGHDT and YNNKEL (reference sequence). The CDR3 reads CASSHEGLAFF. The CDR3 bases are TGTGCCAGCAGCCACGAAGGGCTTGCTTTCTTT.

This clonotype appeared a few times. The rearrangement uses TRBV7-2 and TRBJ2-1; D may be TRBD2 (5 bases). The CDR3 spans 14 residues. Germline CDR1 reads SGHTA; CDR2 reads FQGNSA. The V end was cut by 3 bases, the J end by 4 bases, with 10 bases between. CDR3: CASSFGSGYNEQFF. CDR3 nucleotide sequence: TGTGCCAGCAGCTTTGGAAGCGGTTACAATGAGCAGTTCTTC.

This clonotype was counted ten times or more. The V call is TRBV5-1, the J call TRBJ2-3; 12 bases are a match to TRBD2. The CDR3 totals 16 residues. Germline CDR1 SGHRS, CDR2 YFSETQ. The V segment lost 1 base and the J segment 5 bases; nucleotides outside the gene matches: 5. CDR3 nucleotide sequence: TGCGCCAGCAGCTTGCTAGCGGGAGGGCGGGAAGATACGCAGTATTTT. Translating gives CASSLLAGGREDTQYF.

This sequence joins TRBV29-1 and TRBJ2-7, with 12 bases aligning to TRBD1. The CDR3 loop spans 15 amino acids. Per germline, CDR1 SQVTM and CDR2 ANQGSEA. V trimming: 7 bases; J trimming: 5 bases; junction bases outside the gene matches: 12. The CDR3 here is CSATIGTGGRHEQYF. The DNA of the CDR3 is TGCAGCGCAACGATAGGGACAGGGGGCCGACACGAGCAGTACTTC.

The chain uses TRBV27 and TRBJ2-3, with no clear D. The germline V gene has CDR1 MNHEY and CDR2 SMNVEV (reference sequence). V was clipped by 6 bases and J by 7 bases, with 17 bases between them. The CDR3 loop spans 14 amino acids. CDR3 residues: CASSPIVNKYTQYF. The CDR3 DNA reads TGTGCCAGCAGCCCTATCGTGAACAAGTATACGCAGTATTTT.

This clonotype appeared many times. CDR3 residues: CAWSNGYRGGQPQHF. The CDR3 DNA sequence: TGTGCCTGGAGTAACGGGTACAGGGGTGGCCAGCCCCAGCATTTT. The chain joins TRBV30 to TRBJ1-5, with 7 bases matching TRBD1. CDR1 is GTSNPN, CDR2 SVGIG, per germline (reference sequence). V shed 2 bases, J shed 7 bases, and the junction held 11 bases outside the gene matches. This CDR3 contains 15 residues.

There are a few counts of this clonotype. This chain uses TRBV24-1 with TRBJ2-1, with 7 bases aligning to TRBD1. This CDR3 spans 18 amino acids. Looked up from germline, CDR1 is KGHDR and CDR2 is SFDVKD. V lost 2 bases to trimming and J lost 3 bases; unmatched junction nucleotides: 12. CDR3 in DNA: TGTGCCACCAGTGATTCGACAGGGACGGGGTATGTCTACAATGAGCAGTTCTTC. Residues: CATSDSTGTGYVYNEQFF.

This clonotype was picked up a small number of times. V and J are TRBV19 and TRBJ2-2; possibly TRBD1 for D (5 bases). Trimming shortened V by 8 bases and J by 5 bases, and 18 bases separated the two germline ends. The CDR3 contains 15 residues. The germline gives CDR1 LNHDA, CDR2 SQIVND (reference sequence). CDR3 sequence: CASDSPGRRTGELFF. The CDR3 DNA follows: TGTGCCAGTGATTCCCCAGGGCGACGGACCGGGGAGCTGTTTTTT.

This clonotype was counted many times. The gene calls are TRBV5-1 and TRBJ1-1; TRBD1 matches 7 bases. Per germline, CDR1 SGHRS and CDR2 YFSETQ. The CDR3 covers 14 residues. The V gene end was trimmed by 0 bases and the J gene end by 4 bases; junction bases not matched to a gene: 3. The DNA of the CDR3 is TGCGCCAGCAGCTTGGGGACAGGAAGCACTGAAGCTTTCTTT. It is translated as CASSLGTGSTEAFF.

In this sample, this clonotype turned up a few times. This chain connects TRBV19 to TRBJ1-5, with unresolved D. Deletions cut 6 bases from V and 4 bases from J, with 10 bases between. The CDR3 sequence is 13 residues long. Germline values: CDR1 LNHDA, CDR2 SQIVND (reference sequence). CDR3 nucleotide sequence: TGTGCCAGTAGCACGGTCCATAATCAGCCCCAGCATTTT. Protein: CASSTVHNQPQHF.

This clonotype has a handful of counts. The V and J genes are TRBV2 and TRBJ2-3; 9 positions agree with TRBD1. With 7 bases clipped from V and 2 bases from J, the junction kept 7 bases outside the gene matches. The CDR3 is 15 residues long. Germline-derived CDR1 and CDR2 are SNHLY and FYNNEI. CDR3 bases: TGTGCCAGCATTCGGGACAGGGAATTCACAGATACGCAGTATTTT. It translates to CASIRDREFTDTQYF.

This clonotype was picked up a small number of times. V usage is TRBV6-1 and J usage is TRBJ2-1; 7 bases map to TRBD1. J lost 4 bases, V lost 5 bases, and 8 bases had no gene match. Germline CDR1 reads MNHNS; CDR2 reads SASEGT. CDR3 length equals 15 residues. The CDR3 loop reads CASSYNARGYNEQFF. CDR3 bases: TGTGCCAGCAGTTATAACGCCAGGGGGTACAATGAGCAGTTCTTC.

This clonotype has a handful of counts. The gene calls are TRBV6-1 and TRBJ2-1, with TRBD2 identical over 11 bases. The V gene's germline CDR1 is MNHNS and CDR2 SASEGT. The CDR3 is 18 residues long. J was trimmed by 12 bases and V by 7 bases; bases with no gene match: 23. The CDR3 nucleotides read TGTGCCAGCAAGCTTTCGGTTAGCGGGAGGGCCCTCGCGAGTGTGCAGTTCTTC. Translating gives CASKLSVSGRALASVQFF.

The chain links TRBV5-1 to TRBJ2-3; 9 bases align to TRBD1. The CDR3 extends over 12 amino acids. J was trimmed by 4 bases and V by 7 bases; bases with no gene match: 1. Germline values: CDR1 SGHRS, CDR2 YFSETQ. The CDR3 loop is CASGDRADTQYF. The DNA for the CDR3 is TGCGCCAGCGGGGACAGGGCAGATACGCAGTATTTT.

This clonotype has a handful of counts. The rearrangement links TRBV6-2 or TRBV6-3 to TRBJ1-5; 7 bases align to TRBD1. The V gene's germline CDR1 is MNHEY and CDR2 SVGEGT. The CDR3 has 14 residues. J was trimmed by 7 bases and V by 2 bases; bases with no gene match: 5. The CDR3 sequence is CASSYRGGAQPQHF. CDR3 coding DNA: TGTGCCAGCAGTTACAGAGGGGGCGCGCAGCCCCAGCATTTT.

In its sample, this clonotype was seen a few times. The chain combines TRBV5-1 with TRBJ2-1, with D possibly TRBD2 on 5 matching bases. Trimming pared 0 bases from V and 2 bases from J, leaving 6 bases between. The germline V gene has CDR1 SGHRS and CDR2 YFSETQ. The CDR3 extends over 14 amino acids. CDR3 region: CASSLGEPYNEQFF. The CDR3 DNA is TGCGCCAGCAGCTTGGGGGAGCCCTACAATGAGCAGTTCTTC.

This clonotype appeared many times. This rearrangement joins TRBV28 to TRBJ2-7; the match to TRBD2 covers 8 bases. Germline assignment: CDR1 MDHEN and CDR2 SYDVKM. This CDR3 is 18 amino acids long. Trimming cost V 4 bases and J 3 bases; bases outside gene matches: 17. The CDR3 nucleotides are TGTGCCAGCAGTTCCCCGGGACTAGGAACCGAATCGGACTACGAGCAGTACTTC. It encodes CASSSPGLGTESDYEQYF. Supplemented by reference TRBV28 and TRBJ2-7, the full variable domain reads DVKVTQSSRYLVKRTGEKVFLECVQDMDHENMFWYRQDPGLGLRLIYFSYDVKMKEKGDIPEGYSVSREKKERFSLILESASTNQTSMYLCASSSPGLGTESDYEQYFGPGTRLTVT.

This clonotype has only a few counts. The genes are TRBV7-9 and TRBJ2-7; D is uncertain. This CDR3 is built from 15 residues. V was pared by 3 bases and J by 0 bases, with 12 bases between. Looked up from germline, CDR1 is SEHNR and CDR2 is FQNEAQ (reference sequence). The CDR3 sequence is CASSLSALSSYEQYF. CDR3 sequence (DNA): TGTGCCAGCAGCTTGTCAGCATTAAGCTCCTACGAGCAGTACTTC. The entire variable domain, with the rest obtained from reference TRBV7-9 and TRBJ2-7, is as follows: DTGVSQNPRHKITKRGQNVTFRCDPISEHNRLYWYRQTLGQGPEFLTYFQNEAQLEKSRLLSDRFSAERPKGSFSTLEIQRTEQGDSAMYLCASSLSALSSYEQYFGPGTRLTVT.

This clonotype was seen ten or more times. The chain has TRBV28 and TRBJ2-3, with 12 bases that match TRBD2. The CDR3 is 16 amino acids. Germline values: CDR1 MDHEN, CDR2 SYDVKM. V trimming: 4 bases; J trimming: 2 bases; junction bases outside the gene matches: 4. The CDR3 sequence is CASSSPSGRATDTQYF. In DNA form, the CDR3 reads TGTGCCAGCAGTTCCCCTAGCGGGAGGGCCACAGATACGCAGTATTTT. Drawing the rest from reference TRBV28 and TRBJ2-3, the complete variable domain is DVKVTQSSRYLVKRTGEKVFLECVQDMDHENMFWYRQDPGLGLRLIYFSYDVKMKEKGDIPEGYSVSREKKERFSLILESASTNQTSMYLCASSSPSGRATDTQYFGPGTRLTVL.

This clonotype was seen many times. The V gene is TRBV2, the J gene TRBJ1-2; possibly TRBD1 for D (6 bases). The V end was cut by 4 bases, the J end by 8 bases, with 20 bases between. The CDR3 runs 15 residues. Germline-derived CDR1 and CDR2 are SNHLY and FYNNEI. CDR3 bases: TGTGCCAGCAGTGGAAACAGGGCGATCGATGGGGGCTACACCTTC. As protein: CASSGNRAIDGGYTF.